The clone carrying this T cell receptor beta chain came up once. The record originates from a study of cytomegalovirus exposure and HLA in healthy donors. The PCR made use of 60 Vbeta and 13 Jbeta primers. The assay was immunoSEQ multiplex PCR, and TCRdb's table has in-frame clones only and misses some. The sample has over 200,000 clones; more than 60% are singletons. The CDR3 is 11 residues long. Trimming stripped 2 bases from V and 4 bases from J, with 5 bases between. The germline CDR1 and CDR2 sequences are SQVTM and ANQGSEA. The rearrangement joins TRBV29-1 to TRBJ2-5; D not resolved. Sequencing was performed on PBMCs. The sequence was obtained from a woman aged 60-75 years in good health and CMV-seropositive. This chain's CDR3 is CSVETGETQYF. The DNA for the CDR3 is TGCAGCGTTGAAACGGGAGAGACCCAGTACTTC.